The source of this T cell receptor beta chain is a study of neoadjuvant anti-PD-1 for oral cavity cancer. Time point of the sample: after neoadjuvant nivolumab, at surgical resection. The patients had HPV-negative, locally advanced oral cavity squamous cell carcinoma. Analysis of PBMCs was direct, with no culture step. The V gene's germline CDR1 is MNHNY and CDR2 SVGAGI (reference sequence). Trimming left V 7 bases short and J 6 bases short, with 16 bases between. This CDR3 has 14 amino acids. The assay was immunoSEQ multiplex PCR, and TCRdb's table has in-frame clones only and misses some. This table holds 9,500 to 15,000 clones, about two thirds found once.

The V and J genes are TRBV6-6 and TRBJ2-1; a weak D match, TRBD2 (5 bases). The material sequenced was PBMCs, taken after nivolumab (anti-PD-1) treatment. The receptor was derived from a person aged 35-79 years with oral cavity squamous cell carcinoma. CDR3: CASTLPGVTNEQFF. CDR3 bases: TGTGCCAGCACTCTTCCCGGGGTTACCAATGAGCAGTTCTTC.